This T cell receptor beta chain was captured in a study of blood T cell repertoires in COVID-19. Looking at the study overall: PBMCs, B-cell-depleted T cells, or T cells were the source of the cDNA or gDNA that made up the material.

All enrollees were about 18 to 100 years old and from approximately 24 US areas. Authors' analysis steps: Estimates of nucleated cell counts were drawn from the amplification of reference gene primers. TCRdb keeps only in-frame clones here, not all; method: immunoSEQ multiplex PCR. That table is the source of V, J and clone size, and D and trimming were worked out from the DNA. The sample shows approximately 150,000 clones, over 70% of them seen only once. The specimen was PBMCs or T cells enriched from blood (not recorded which). This TCR was recovered from a woman aged 40 to 49 with acute COVID-19.

CDR3 region: CASSQDESEGDSYNEQFF. The DNA for the CDR3 is TGCGCCAGCAGCCAAGATGAATCGGAAGGAGACTCCTACAATGAGCAGTTCTTC. V and J are TRBV4-1 and TRBJ2-1, with unresolved D. In germline, CDR1 is MGHRA, CDR2 YSYEKL. V gave up 0 bases and J gave up 0 bases, with 15 bases separating them. This CDR3 is 18 amino acids long.